Listed here are 7 T cell receptor beta chains from one sample, sequenced in a study of regulatory T cells in long-lasting Graves disease. Investigators prepared the TCR beta libraries by applying iRepertoire HTBI primers and Arm-PCR of CDR3 regions. TCRdb analysed the multiplex PCR reads with MiXCR anew, one entry per CDR3 protein. The sample holds 560,000 or so distinct CDR3 sequences; about 16% are singletons and the top ten take around 11%. Documented time point: newly diagnosed GD, antithyroid drugs for less than 3 months. Preparation of the TCR library used RNA extracted from PBMCs. Separately, the same data were catalogued under a study of T cells in Graves' hyperthyroidism and ophthalmopathy.

Material: peripheral blood mononuclear cells (PBMCs), obtained at new diagnosis, from a patient treated with antithyroid drugs. These receptors all come from a young man with Graves disease.

The chain recombines TRBV6-5 with TRBJ2-7, with unresolved D. CDR3 length: 16 residues. V was cut by 2 bases and J by 2 bases, with 16 bases left in between. Germline lookup yields CDR1 MNHEY and CDR2 SVGAGI. Written as DNA, the CDR3 is TGTGCCAGCAGTTACAGACGCCGCAGGCACCCCTACGAGCAGTACTTC. It encodes CASSYRRRRHPYEQYF.

This clonotype was found many times. The chain joins TRBV30 to TRBJ2-7, with D uncertain. V was clipped by 3 bases and J by 2 bases, with 5 bases between them. This CDR3 is built from 11 residues. CDR1 and CDR2 from the germline V gene are GTSNPN and SVGIG (reference sequence). CDR3 region: CAWRSAYEQYF. CDR3 coding DNA: TGTGCCTGGAGAAGCGCCTACGAGCAGTACTTC.

The chain has TRBV5-1 and TRBJ1-5; perhaps TRBD1 as D (6 bases). Germline V CDR1 and CDR2: SGHRS, YFSETQ. V lost 2 bases and J lost 7, with 10 bases in between. The CDR3 totals 13 residues. The CDR3 nucleotides read TGCGCCAGCAGCTTCGACGGGGGCCAGCCCCAGCATTTT. This sequence encodes CASSFDGGQPQHF. Full variable domain (rest looked up from reference TRBV5-1 and TRBJ1-5): KAGVTQTPRYLIKTRGQQVTLSCSPISGHRSVSWYQQTPGQGLQFLFEYFSETQRNKGNFPGRFSGRQFSNSRSEMNVSTLELGDSALYLCASSFDGGQPQHFGDGTRLSIL.

The V gene is TRBV20-1, the J gene TRBJ1-4; possible D gene TRBD1, 5 bases. Germline loops: CDR1 DFQATT, CDR2 SNEGSKA (reference sequence). The CDR3 spans 15 residues. Trimming left V 3 bases short and J 0 bases short, with 11 bases between. Here the CDR3 DNA reads TGCAGTGCTAGCCCCCAGGGTACAACTAATGAAAAACTGTTTTTT. Translation: CSASPQGTTNEKLFF.

This clonotype was seen at least ten times. The rearrangement links TRBV28 to TRBJ2-3, with D unclear. The CDR3 is 13 residues long. The V end lost 6 bases, the J end lost 4 bases, and 11 bases lay between the germline ends. CDR1 and CDR2 (germline): MDHEN, SYDVKM. This CDR3 is CASRPKGSDTQYF. The CDR3 DNA reads TGTGCCAGCAGGCCCAAAGGTTCAGATACGCAGTATTTT.

This clonotype has ten or more counts. V and J are TRBV30 and TRBJ1-3; D gene uncertain. In germline, CDR1 is GTSNPN, CDR2 SVGIG (reference sequence). This CDR3 comprises 14 residues. The ends were cut back, 0 bases at V and 4 bases at J, with 10 bases in the middle. The CDR3 nucleotides are TGTGCCTGGAGTGTTAAGGGAGCAGGAAACACCATATATTTT. This encodes CAWSVKGAGNTIYF.

Ten or more counts support this clonotype. The chain joins TRBV2 to TRBJ2-1, with D hard to call. The CDR3 contains 14 residues. V was trimmed by 4 bases and J by 6 bases, leaving 13 bases between them. Germline V gives CDR1 SNHLY, CDR2 FYNNEI. CDR3 coding DNA: TGTGCCAGCAGTGGAGGCTCCTCCGCCAATGAGCAGTTCTTC. This translates into CASSGGSSANEQFF.